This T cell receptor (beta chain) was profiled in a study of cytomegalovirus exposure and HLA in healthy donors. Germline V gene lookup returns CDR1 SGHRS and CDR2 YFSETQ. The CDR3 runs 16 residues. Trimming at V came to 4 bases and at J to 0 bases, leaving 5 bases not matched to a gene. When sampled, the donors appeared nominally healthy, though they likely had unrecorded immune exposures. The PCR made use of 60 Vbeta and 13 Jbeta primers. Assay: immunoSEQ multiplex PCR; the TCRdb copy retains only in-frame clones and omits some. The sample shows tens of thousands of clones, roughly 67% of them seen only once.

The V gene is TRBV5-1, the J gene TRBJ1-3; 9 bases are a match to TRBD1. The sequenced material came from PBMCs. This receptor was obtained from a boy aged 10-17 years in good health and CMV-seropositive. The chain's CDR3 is CASSTGQGISGNTIYF. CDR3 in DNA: TGCGCCAGCAGCACGGGACAGGGAATCTCTGGAAACACCATATATTTT.